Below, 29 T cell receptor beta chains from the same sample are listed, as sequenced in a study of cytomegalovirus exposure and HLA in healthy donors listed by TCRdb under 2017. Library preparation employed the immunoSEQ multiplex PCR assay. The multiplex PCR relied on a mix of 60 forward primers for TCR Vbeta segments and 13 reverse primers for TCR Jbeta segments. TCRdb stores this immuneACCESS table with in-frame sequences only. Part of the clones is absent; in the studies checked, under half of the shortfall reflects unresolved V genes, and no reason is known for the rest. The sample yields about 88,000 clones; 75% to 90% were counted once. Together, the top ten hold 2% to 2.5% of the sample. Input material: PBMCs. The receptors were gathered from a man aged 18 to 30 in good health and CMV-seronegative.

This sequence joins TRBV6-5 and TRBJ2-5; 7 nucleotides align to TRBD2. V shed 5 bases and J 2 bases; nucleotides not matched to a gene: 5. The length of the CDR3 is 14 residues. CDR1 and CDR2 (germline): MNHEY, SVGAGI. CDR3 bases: TGTGCCAGCAGTACCGGAGCGGGGCAAGAGACCCAGTACTTC. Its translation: CASSTGAGQETQYF.

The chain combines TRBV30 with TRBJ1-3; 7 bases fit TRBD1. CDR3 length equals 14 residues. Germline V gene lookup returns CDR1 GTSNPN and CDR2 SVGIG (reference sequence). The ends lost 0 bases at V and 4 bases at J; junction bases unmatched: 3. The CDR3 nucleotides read TGTGCCTGGAGTGTACAGGGGATCGGAAACACCATATATTTT. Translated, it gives CAWSVQGIGNTIYF.

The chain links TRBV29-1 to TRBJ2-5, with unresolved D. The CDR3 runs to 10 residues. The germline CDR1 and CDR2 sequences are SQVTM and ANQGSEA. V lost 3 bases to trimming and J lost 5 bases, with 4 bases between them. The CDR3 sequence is CSVESETQYF. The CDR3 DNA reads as TGCAGCGTTGAGAGCGAGACCCAGTACTTC.

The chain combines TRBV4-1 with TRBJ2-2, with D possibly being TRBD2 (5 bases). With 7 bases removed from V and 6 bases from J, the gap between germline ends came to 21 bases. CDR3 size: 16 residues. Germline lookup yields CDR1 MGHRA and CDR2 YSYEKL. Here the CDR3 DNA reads TGCGCCAGCACCGGACGTCTCGGGGAAATTGCCGGGGAGCTGTTTTTT. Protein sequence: CASTGRLGEIAGELFF.

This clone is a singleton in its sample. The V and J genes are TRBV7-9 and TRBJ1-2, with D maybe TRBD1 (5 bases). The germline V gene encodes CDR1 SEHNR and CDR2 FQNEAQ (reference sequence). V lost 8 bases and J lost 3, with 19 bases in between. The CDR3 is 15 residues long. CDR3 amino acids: CASQRVPGPYYGYTF. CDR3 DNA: TGTGCCAGCCAGCGAGTCCCAGGGCCCTACTATGGCTACACCTTC.

This CDR3 is CASSTDRATEAFF. The DNA for the CDR3 is TGTGCCAGCAGTACAGACAGGGCTACTGAAGCTTTCTTT. The chain has TRBV27 and TRBJ1-1, with 7 bases lining up with TRBD1. The V gene's germline CDR1 is MNHEY and CDR2 SMNVEV (reference sequence). J lost 5 bases, V lost 5 bases, and 5 bases had no gene match. This CDR3 region has 13 residues.

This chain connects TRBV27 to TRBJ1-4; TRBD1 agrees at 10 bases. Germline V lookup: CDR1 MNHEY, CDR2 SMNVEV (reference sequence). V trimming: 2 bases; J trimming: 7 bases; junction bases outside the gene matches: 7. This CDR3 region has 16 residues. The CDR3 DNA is TGTGCCAGCAGTTTACGATGGACAGGGGGAGGTGAAAAACTGTTTTTT. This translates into CASSLRWTGGGEKLFF. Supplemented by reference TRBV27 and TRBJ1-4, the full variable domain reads EAQVTQNPRYLITVTGKKLTVTCSQNMNHEYMSWYRQDPGLGLRQIYYSMNVEVTDKGDVPEGYKVSRKEKRNFPLILESPSPNQTSLYFCASSLRWTGGGEKLFFGSGTQLSVL.

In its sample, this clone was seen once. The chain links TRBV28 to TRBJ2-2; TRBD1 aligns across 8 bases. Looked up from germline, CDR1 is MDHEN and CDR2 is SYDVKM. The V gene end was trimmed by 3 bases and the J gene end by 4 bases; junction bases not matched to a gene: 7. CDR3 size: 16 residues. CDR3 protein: CASSFLGQAITGELFF. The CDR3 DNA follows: TGTGCCAGCAGTTTTCTGGGACAGGCGATCACCGGGGAGCTGTTTTTT.

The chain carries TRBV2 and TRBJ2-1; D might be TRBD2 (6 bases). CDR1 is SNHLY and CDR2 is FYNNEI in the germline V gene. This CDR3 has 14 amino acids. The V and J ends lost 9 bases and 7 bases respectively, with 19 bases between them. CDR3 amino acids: CASQLVASDNEQFF. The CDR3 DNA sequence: TGTGCCAGTCAACTGGTGGCTAGCGATAATGAGCAGTTCTTC.

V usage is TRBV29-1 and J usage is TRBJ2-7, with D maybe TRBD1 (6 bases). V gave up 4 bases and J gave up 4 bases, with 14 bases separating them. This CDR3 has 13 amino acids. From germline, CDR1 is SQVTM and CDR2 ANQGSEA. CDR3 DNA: TGCAGCGTTGTCCCCAGGGGTAAATACGAGCAGTACTTC. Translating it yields CSVVPRGKYEQYF.

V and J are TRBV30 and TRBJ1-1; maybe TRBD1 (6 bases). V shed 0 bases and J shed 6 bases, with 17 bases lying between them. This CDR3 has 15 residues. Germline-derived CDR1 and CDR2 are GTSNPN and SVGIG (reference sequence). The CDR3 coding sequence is TGTGCCTGGAGTGTACAGGGCAGGGCCTGGGCTGAAGCTTTCTTT. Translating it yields CAWSVQGRAWAEAFF.

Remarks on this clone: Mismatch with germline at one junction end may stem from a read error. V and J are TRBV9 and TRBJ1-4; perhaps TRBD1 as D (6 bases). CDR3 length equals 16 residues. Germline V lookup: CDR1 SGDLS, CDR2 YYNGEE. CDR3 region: CANSIGQPGGGEKLFF. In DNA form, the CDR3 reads TGTGCCAACAGCATCGGACAGCCTGGGGGTGGGGAAAAACTGTTTTTT.

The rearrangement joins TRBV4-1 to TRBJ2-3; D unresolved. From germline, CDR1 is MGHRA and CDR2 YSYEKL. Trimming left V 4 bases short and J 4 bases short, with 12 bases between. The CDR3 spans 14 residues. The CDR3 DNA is TGCGCCAGCAGCCCAGATCCCCGCGCAGATACGCAGTATTTT. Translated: CASSPDPRADTQYF.

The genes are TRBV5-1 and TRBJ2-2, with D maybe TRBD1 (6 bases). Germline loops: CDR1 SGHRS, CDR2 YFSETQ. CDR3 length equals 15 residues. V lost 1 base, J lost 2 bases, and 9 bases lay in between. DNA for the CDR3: TGCGCCAGCAGCTTGACAGGGACCAACACCGGGGAGCTGTTTTTT. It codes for CASSLTGTNTGELFF.

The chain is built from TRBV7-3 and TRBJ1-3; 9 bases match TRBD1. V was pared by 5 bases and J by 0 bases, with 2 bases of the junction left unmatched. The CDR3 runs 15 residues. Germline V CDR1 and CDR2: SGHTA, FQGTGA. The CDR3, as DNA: TGTGCCAGCAGCCTGACAGGGGGCTCTGGAAACACCATATATTTT. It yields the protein CASSLTGGSGNTIYF.

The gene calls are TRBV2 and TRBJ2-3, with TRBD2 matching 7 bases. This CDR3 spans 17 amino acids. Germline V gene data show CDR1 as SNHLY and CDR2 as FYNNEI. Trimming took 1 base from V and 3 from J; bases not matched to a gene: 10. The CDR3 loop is CASSEVSSGTVTDTQYF. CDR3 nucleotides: TGTGCCAGCAGTGAAGTTTCTAGCGGTACTGTTACAGATACGCAGTATTTT.

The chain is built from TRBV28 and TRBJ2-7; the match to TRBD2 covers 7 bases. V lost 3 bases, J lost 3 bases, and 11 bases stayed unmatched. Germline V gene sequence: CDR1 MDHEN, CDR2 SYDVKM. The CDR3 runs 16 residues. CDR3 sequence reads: CASSLGGVAASYEQYF. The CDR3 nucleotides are TGTGCCAGCAGTTTGGGGGGGGTAGCAGCTAGCTACGAGCAGTACTTC.

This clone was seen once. Here the CDR3 DNA reads TGTGCCAGCAGTGAACTAGCGGGTCGGATCAATGAGCAGTTCTTC. This gives the protein CASSELAGRINEQFF. The chain carries TRBV6-1 and TRBJ2-1; 8 bases match TRBD2. Germline CDR1 reads MNHNS; CDR2 reads SASEGT. There are 15 residues in the CDR3. V lost 2 bases and J lost 6; bases outside the gene matches: 6.

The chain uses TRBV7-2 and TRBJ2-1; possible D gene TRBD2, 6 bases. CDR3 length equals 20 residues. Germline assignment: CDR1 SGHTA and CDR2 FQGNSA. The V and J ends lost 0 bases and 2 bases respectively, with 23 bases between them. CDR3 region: CASSLALTALANRPYNEQFF. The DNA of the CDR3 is TGTGCCAGCAGCTTAGCCCTGACGGCACTAGCAAATAGGCCCTACAATGAGCAGTTCTTC.

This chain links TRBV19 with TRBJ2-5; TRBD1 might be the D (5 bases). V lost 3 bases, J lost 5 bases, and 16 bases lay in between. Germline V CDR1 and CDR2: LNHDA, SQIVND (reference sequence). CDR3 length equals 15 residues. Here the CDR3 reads CASSIVSRAWETQYF. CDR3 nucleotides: TGTGCCAGTAGTATCGTATCCAGGGCGTGGGAGACCCAGTACTTC.

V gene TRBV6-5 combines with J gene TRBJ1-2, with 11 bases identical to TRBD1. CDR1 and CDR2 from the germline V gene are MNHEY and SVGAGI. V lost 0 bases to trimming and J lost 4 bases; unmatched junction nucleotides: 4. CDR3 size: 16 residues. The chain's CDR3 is CASSYSRTGGSYGYTF. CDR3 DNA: TGTGCCAGCAGTTACTCGAGGACAGGGGGCAGCTATGGCTACACCTTC.

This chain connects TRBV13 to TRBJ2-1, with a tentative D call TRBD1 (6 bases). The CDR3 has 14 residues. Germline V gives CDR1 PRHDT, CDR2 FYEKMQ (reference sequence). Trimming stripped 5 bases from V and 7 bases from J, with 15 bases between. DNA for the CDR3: TGTGCCAGCAGCGGCCCAGGGGTGCGGAATGAGCAGTTCTTC. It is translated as CASSGPGVRNEQFF.

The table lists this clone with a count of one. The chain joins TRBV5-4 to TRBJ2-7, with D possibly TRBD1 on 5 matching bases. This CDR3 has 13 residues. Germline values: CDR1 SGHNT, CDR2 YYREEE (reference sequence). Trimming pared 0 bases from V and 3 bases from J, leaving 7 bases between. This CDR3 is CASSLDRLYEQYF. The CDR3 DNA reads TGTGCCAGCAGCTTGGACAGGCTCTACGAGCAGTACTTC.

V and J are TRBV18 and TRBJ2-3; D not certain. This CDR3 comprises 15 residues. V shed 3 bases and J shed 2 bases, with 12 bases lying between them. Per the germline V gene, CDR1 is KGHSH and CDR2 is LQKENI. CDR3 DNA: TGTGCCAGCTCACCGTCTAAGTCCCCCACAGATACGCAGTATTTT. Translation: CASSPSKSPTDTQYF.

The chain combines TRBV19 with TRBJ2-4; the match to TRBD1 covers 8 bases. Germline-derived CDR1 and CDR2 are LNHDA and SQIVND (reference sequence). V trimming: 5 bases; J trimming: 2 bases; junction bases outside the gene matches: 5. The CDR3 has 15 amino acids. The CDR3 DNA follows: TGTGCCAGTAGTGTCAGGGGGCTCACCAAAAACATTCAGTACTTC. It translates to CASSVRGLTKNIQYF.

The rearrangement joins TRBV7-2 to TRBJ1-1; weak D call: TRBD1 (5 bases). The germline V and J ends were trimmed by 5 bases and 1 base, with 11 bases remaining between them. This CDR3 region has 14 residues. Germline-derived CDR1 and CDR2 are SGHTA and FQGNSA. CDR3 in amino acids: CASSPTQANTEAFF. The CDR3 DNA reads TGTGCCAGCAGCCCAACACAGGCGAACACTGAAGCTTTCTTT.

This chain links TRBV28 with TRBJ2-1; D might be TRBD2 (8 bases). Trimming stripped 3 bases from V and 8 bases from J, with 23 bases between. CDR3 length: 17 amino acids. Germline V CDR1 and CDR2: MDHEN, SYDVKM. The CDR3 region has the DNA TGTGCCAGCAGTTTGACAGGGTTCGGGAGGGCCGCCGATGAGCAGTTCTTC. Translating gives CASSLTGFGRAADEQFF.

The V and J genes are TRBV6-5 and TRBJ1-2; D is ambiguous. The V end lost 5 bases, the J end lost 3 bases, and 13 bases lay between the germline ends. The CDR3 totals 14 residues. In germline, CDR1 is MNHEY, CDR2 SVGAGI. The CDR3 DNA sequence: TGTGCCAGCAGTCTCCGGGAAAGGGACTATGGCTACACCTTC. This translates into CASSLRERDYGYTF.

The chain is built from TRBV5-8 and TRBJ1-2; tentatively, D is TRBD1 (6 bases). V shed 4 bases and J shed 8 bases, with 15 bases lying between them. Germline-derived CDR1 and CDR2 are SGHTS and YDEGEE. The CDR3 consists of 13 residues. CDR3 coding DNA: TGTGCCAGCAGCACTTACAGGGTAGGAGGCTACACCTTC. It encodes CASSTYRVGGYTF.